The 18 T cell receptor beta chains below all came from one sample that was sequenced in a study of shared clonotypes between healthy human individuals. The protocol was immunoSEQ multiplex PCR, while the TCRdb copy is restricted to in-frame clones and leaves out a portion. The repertoire holds around 2,000,000 clones, 85% to 95% seen once, with over 1.5% in the top ten. CD45RO negativity and positive selection for CCR7 defined naive CD8 cells, a population that excluded terminally differentiated effector memory CD45RA+ cells. Sample: naive CD8+ T cells from PBMCs. The receptor source for this set is a man aged 18 to 30 in good health. Some clones in this sample may be carry-over from other donors' samples.

The rearrangement links TRBV29-1 to TRBJ2-7, with D perhaps matching TRBD1 or TRBD2 (5 bases each). The V gene lost 4 bases and the J gene lost 3 bases, with 16 bases spanning the gap. This CDR3 is built from 14 residues. Per the germline V gene, CDR1 is SQVTM and CDR2 is ANQGSEA. The CDR3 reads CSVVGGLKFYEQYF. In DNA, the CDR3 is TGCAGCGTTGTTGGGGGTTTGAAGTTCTACGAGCAGTACTTC.

CDR3 DNA: TGTGCCAGCAGGGAGGACAGGCCTTCAGATACGCAGTATTTT. Amino acids: CASREDRPSDTQYF. This chain links TRBV28 with TRBJ2-3; 7 bases line up with TRBD1. The CDR3 sequence is 14 residues long. V lost 6 bases to trimming and J lost 4 bases; unmatched junction nucleotides: 7. Germline-derived CDR1 and CDR2 are MDHEN and SYDVKM. The variable domain in full, with the rest retrieved from reference TRBV28 and TRBJ2-3, is DVKVTQSSRYLVKRTGEKVFLECVQDMDHENMFWYRQDPGLGLRLIYFSYDVKMKEKGDIPEGYSVSREKKERFSLILESASTNQTSMYLCASREDRPSDTQYFGPGTRLTVL.

The gene calls are TRBV4-3 and TRBJ1-2; 7 bases match TRBD1. Germline V gene lookup returns CDR1 LGHNA and CDR2 YSLEER. The CDR3 contains 15 residues. Trimming at V came to 1 base and at J to 5 bases, leaving 7 bases not matched to a gene. The CDR3 bases are TGCGCCAGCAGCCAAGGGCCCGGGACAGTTTATGGCTACACCTTC. It encodes CASSQGPGTVYGYTF.

The chain combines TRBV4-3 with TRBJ2-3, with D perhaps matching TRBD2 (6 bases). Trimming left V 2 bases short and J 6 bases short, with 15 bases between. CDR3 size: 15 residues. Germline V CDR1 and CDR2: LGHNA, YSLEER. CDR3 sequence reads: CASSQNSEGWDTQYF. CDR3 nucleotide sequence: TGCGCCAGCAGCCAAAATTCGGAGGGCTGGGATACGCAGTATTTT.

The chain is built from TRBV29-1 and TRBJ2-7, with D possibly being TRBD2 (6 bases). Trimming took 4 bases from V and 5 from J, leaving 18 bases between them. This CDR3 region has 14 residues. Germline V lookup: CDR1 SQVTM, CDR2 ANQGSEA. The CDR3 region is CSVVGGPWGDEQYF. The CDR3 region has the DNA TGCAGCGTTGTTGGCGGCCCCTGGGGGGACGAGCAGTACTTC.

In regard to this clone: The junction does not match germline at one end; this may be a read error. The same CDR3 is also encoded by other DNA sequences in this sample. The chain employs TRBV5-1 and TRBJ2-5; unclear D gene. The CDR3 sequence is 16 residues long. Germline loops: CDR1 SGHRS, CDR2 YFSETQ. CDR3 region: CASSFLGMEWQETQYF. As DNA, the CDR3 is TGTGCCAGCAGCTTCTTGGGAATGGAGTGGCAAGAGACCCAGTACTTC.

This rearrangement joins TRBV11-2 to TRBJ1-3, with D hard to call. Germline CDR1 is SGHAT and CDR2 is FQNNGV. This CDR3 is built from 15 residues. The ends were cut back, 0 bases at V and 0 bases at J, with 6 bases in the middle. The CDR3 bases are TGTGCCAGCAGCTTAGAACTTAACTCTGGAAACACCATATATTTT. Its protein is CASSLELNSGNTIYF.

This clone appeared once. This specimen includes other DNA sequences encoding the same CDR3. The chain employs TRBV5-1 and TRBJ2-7; 11 nucleotides line up with TRBD1. V lost 3 bases, J lost 3 bases, and 2 bases stayed unmatched. Germline CDR1 and CDR2: SGHRS and YFSETQ. The CDR3 contains 14 residues. CDR3 coding DNA: TGCGCCAGCAGCTCGGGGACAGGGGGCTACGAGCAGTACTTC. This gives the protein CASSSGTGGYEQYF.

The genes are TRBV21-1 and TRBJ2-7; the D call in the table, TRBD1, was not verified against the DNA. TRBV21-1 is an annotated pseudogene. The CDR3 has 17 residues. In nucleotides, the CDR3 is TGTGCCAGCAGCAAAGATCGGACAGGGGACGGCTACTACGAGCAGTACTTC. This codes for CASSKDRTGDGYYEQYF.

J is TRBJ2-7 and V is TRBV27; 11 nucleotides align to TRBD1. This CDR3 has 16 amino acids. J lost 5 bases, V lost 5 bases, and 11 bases had no gene match. The germline gives CDR1 MNHEY, CDR2 SMNVEV (reference sequence). The DNA for the CDR3 is TGTGCCAGCAGTCAGGAGTGGGGGACAGGGGGGAACGAGCAGTACTTC. This gives the protein CASSQEWGTGGNEQYF.

This clone was picked up one time. The genes are TRBV27 and TRBJ2-5; 11 positions match TRBD1. The CDR3 runs 16 residues. The V segment lost 3 bases and the J segment 3 bases; nucleotides outside the gene matches: 6. Germline lookup yields CDR1 MNHEY and CDR2 SMNVEV (reference sequence). CDR3: CASSLGDRGFEETQYF. The CDR3 coding sequence is TGTGCCAGCAGTTTGGGGGACAGGGGGTTCGAAGAGACCCAGTACTTC.

This chain links TRBV28 with TRBJ1-1, with D perhaps matching TRBD1 (6 bases). The germline V gene encodes CDR1 MDHEN and CDR2 SYDVKM. V lost 2 bases, J lost 11 bases, and 15 bases lay in between. CDR3 size: 13 residues. CDR3 nucleotides: TGTGCCAGCAGTTTACCCGGGAGAGGGGGGGCTTTCTTT. This translates into CASSLPGRGGAFF.

The rearrangement uses TRBV7-3 and TRBJ2-1; TRBD1 or TRBD2 may be the D gene (5 bases each). This CDR3 contains 18 residues. Trimming took off 6 bases at V and 0 bases at J, with 21 bases between the two ends. Germline V lookup: CDR1 SGHTA, CDR2 FQGTGA. Written as DNA, the CDR3 is TGTGCCAGCAGTCTCCCCAAAAGCGGAGACAGCTCCTACAATGAGCAGTTCTTC. Encoded protein: CASSLPKSGDSSYNEQFF.

The chain recombines TRBV7-9 with TRBJ2-7; 9 bases map to TRBD2. Trimming at V came to 2 bases and at J to 7 bases, leaving 9 bases not matched to a gene. The CDR3 is made up of 15 amino acids. CDR1 and CDR2 from the germline V gene are SEHNR and FQNEAQ (reference sequence). The CDR3 region is CASSLFSSGIEEQYF. CDR3 coding DNA: TGTGCCAGCAGCTTATTTTCTAGCGGGATCGAGGAGCAGTACTTC.

The chain is built from TRBV5-6 and TRBJ2-7; D may correspond to TRBD1 or TRBD2 (5 bases each). Germline values: CDR1 SGHDT, CDR2 YYEEEE. V was cut by 2 bases and J by 0 bases, with 12 bases left in between. The CDR3 length is 15 residues. The CDR3 DNA sequence: TGTGCCAGCAGCTTAGGGGTGGGGACCTCCTACGAGCAGTACTTC. This encodes CASSLGVGTSYEQYF. Full variable domain (outside the CDR3, taken from reference TRBV5-6 and TRBJ2-7): DAGVTQSPTHLIKTRGQQVTLRCSPKSGHDTVSWYQQALGQGPQFIFQYYEEEERQRGNFPDRFSGHQFPNYSSELNVNALLLGDSALYLCASSLGVGTSYEQYFGPGTRLTVT.

The chain joins TRBV27 to TRBJ2-7, with 9 positions matching TRBD1. This CDR3 region has 15 residues. The germline CDR1 and CDR2 sequences are MNHEY and SMNVEV (reference sequence). The V segment lost 5 bases and the J segment 2 bases; nucleotides outside the gene matches: 7. The CDR3 DNA is TGTGCCAGCAGTAAACGACAGGGGGACCCCTACGAGCAGTACTTC. Its protein is CASSKRQGDPYEQYF.

This clone was detected only once. The chain links TRBV2 to TRBJ2-6; D gene ambiguous. V shed 8 bases and J shed 0 bases, with 5 bases lying between them. Germline CDR1 is SNHLY and CDR2 is FYNNEI. There are 13 residues in the CDR3. CDR3 residues: CASHGSGANVLTF. In DNA form, the CDR3 reads TGTGCCAGCCATGGCTCTGGGGCCAACGTCCTGACTTTC.

V usage is TRBV15 and J usage is TRBJ1-3; the D gene is possibly TRBD1 (6 bases). Germline lookup yields CDR1 LNHNV and CDR2 YYDKDF (reference sequence). The CDR3 spans 14 residues. Trimming removed 8 bases at V and 0 bases at J, with 11 bases between. CDR3 region: CATGQPSSGNTIYF. The CDR3 bases are TGTGCCACCGGACAGCCGAGCTCTGGAAACACCATATATTTT.